Listed below are T cell receptor beta chains from one sample, sequenced in a study of T cell repertoires in cytomegalovirus infection. TCRdb analysed the reads with MiXCR anew, one entry per CDR3 protein. The sample contains around 630,000 distinct CDR3 sequences, less than 25% of which appear only once. Sequencing was performed on CD8+ T cells from PBMCs. The receptors stem from a human donor in good health (CMV status not recorded). Some clones in this sample may be carry-over from other donors' samples. Each CDR3 is given with its conserved first and last residue. D genes are given only for firm matches. Clone size, where shown, is once, few, many, or a class for clones that have expanded.

>-|TRBJ2-1|TRBV19|TRBD2
CASSWVSGGNEQFF
TGTGCCAGTAGTTGGGTGAGCGGGGGGAATGAGCAGTTCTTC
>-|TRBJ1-6|TRBV7-9|-
CASTLPGPSSPLHF
TGTGCCAGCACCCTACCAGGGCCTAGTTCACCCCTCCACTTT
>many|TRBJ2-1|TRBV4-2|TRBD2
CASSQEVRIAGGPNEQFF
TGTGCCAGCAGCCAAGAAGTTCGGATAGCGGGGGGGCCCAATGAGCAGTTCTTC
>-|TRBJ2-7|TRBV7-6|-
CVSSPSVSYEQYF
TGTGTCAGCAGCCCCAGCGTTTCCTACGAGCAGTACTTC
>-|TRBJ1-5|TRBV6-6|-
CASSPPSEGHSNQPQHF
TGTGCCAGCAGTCCCCCTTCGGAGGGCCATAGCAATCAGCCCCAGCATTTT
>many|TRBJ1-5|TRBV7-8|-
CASSLPAGGGNQPQHF
TGTGCCAGCAGCCTCCCAGCTGGGGGAGGGAATCAGCCCCAGCATTTT
>few|TRBJ2-1|TRBV20-1|TRBD1
CSASRTGTGAYNEQFF
TGCAGTGCTAGCCGAACCGGGACAGGGGCTTACAATGAGCAGTTCTTC
>many|TRBJ1-5|TRBV15|-
CATSRDMSAQHF
TGTGCCACCAGCAGAGATATGAGCGCCCAGCATTTT
>many|TRBJ2-2|TRBV7-6|-
CASSLKIGPSTGELFF
TGTGCCAGCAGCTTAAAGATCGGACCCTCCACCGGGGAGCTGTTTTTT
>-|TRBJ2-1|TRBV27|TRBD2
CASSVGLAGPGTEFF
TGTGCCAGCAGTGTGGGACTAGCGGGGCCGGGGACTGAGTTCTTC
>-|TRBJ2-7|TRBV20-1|TRBD1
CSARGTGEGYEQYF
TGCAGTGCTAGAGGGACAGGAGAAGGCTACGAGCAGTACTTC
>many|TRBJ2-1|TRBV7-6|-
CASTGGIYNEQFF
TGTGCCAGCACCGGCGGGATCTACAATGAGCAGTTCTTC
>-|TRBJ2-1|TRBV4-2|-
CASSPSLGEHEQFF
TGTGCCAGCAGCCCAAGCCTAGGGGAACATGAGCAGTTCTTC
>-|TRBJ2-7|TRBV6-5|-
CASSYSLIDHVESGEQYF
TGTGCCAGCAGTTACTCGTTGATAGACCATGTAGAATCGGGCGAGCAGTACTTC
>-|TRBJ1-2|TRBV29-1|TRBD1
CSLGTGDGYTF
TGCAGCTTAGGGACAGGGGATGGCTACACCTTC
>-|TRBJ2-1|TRBV24-1|-
CATSDPAQGSNNEQFF
TGTGCCACCAGTGATCCCGCCCAGGGGTCCAACAATGAGCAGTTCTTC
>few|TRBJ2-2|TRBV6-2/TRBV6-3|-
CASSYPTLDRNTGELFF
TGTGCCAGCAGTTACCCCACCCTGGACAGGAACACCGGGGAGCTGTTTTTT